Here is one T cell receptor (beta chain) with its context. This record belongs to a study of T cells in tumors and immune-related adverse events. Profiling relied on immunoSEQ multiplex PCR, and the TCRdb table lists in-frame clones only, not all of them. The sample contains about 11,000 clones, about 90% of which appear only once. V shed 3 bases and J 6 bases; nucleotides not matched to a gene: 7. This CDR3 is built from 14 residues. The germline CDR1 and CDR2 sequences are SGHDT and YYEEEE. This chain uses TRBV5-6 with TRBJ2-7; TRBD1 matches 9 bases. The clonotype comes from a female donor with metastatic renal cell carcinoma. The material was lymph node tissue, obtained from a patient treated with anti-PD-1 therapy. CDR3 nucleotides: TGTGCCAGCAGCTCACCGGGACAGGGTTTCGAGCAGTACTTC. It yields the protein CASSSPGQGFEQYF.